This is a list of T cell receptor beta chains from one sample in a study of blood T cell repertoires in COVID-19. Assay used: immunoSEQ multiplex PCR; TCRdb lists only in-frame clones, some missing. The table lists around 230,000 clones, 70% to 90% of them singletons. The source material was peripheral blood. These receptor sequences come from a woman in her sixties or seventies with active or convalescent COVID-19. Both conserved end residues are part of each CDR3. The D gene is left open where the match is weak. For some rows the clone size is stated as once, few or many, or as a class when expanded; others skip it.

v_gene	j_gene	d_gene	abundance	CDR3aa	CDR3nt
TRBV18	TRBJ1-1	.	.	CASSPITTNTEAFF	TGTGCCAGCTCACCAATCACTACAAACACTGAAGCTTTCTTT
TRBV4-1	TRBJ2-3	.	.	CASSQGATYTDTQYF	TGCGCCAGCAGCCAAGGGGCAACTTACACAGATACGCAGTATTTT
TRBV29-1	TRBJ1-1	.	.	CSVEGATGWSEAFF	TGCAGCGTTGAAGGGGCCACGGGGTGGTCTGAAGCTTTCTTT
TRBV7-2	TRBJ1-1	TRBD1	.	CASSLMGRGAFF	TGTGCCAGCAGCTTAATGGGCAGGGGGGCTTTCTTT
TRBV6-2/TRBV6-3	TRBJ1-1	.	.	CASSYFARGVTEAFF	TGTGCCAGCAGTTACTTTGCCAGGGGAGTGACTGAAGCTTTCTTT
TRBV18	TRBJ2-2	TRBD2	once	CASSPPGTSAGGELFF	TGTGCCAGCTCACCCCCCGGGACTAGCGCCGGCGGGGAGCTGTTTTTT
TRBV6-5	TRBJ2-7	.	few	CASGDSSYEQYF	TGTGCCAGCGGGGACTCGTCCTACGAGCAGTACTTC
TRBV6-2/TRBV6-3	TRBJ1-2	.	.	CASSPTGNYGYTF	TGTGCCAGCAGCCCCACAGGAAACTATGGCTACACCTTC
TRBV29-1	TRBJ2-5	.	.	CSVVEVGETQYF	TGCAGCGTTGTAGAGGTCGGGGAGACCCAGTACTTC
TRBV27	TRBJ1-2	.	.	CASSAGGDGYGYTF	TGTGCCAGCAGTGCGGGAGGGGACGGCTATGGCTACACCTTC
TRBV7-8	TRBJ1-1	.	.	CASRPSEGGPDTEAFF	TGTGCCAGCAGGCCATCGGAGGGAGGTCCGGACACTGAAGCTTTCTTT
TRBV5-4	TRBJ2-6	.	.	CASSVNREWANVLTF	TGTGCCAGCAGCGTCAACAGGGAGTGGGCCAACGTCCTGACTTTC
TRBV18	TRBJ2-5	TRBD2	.	CASSPPGTSGGETQYF	TGTGCCAGCTCACCCCCCGGGACTAGCGGAGGGGAGACCCAGTACTTC
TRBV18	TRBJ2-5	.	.	CASSLGQTQETQYF	TGTGCCAGCTCACTTGGACAGACACAAGAGACCCAGTACTTC
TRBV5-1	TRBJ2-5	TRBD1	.	CASSSTGALGTQYF	TGCGCCAGCAGCTCGACAGGGGCTCTTGGGACCCAGTACTTC
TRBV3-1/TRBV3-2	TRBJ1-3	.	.	CASSPGNGNTIYF	TGTGCCAGCAGCCCGGGAAATGGAAACACCATATATTTT
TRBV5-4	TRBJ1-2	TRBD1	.	CASSLGTGHGYTF	TGTGCCAGCAGCTTAGGGACAGGTCATGGCTACACCTTC
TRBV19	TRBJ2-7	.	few	CASSIRRDYEQYF	TGTGCCAGTAGTATTCGGCGGGATTACGAGCAGTACTTC
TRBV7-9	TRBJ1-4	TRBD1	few	CASSLQWGTGEKLFF	TGTGCCAGCAGTTTGCAGTGGGGGACAGGGGAAAAACTGTTTTTT
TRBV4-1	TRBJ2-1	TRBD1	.	CASSRWTGPSYNEQFF	TGCGCCAGCAGCCGTTGGACAGGTCCTTCCTACAATGAGCAGTTCTTC
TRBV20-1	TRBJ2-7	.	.	CSADQGYEQYF	TGCAGTGCCGATCAGGGCTACGAGCAGTACTTC
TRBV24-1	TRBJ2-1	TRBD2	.	CATSDFPSAGGRGNEQFF	TGTGCCACCAGTGATTTTCCCTCCGCGGGAGGCCGGGGCAATGAGCAGTTCTTC
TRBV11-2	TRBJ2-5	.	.	CASSFSGGGETQYF	TGTGCCAGCAGCTTCTCAGGGGGAGGAGAGACCCAGTACTTC
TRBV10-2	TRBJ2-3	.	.	CASSRRGRTDTQYF	TGCGCCAGCAGTAGGAGGGGGCGCACAGATACGCAGTATTTT
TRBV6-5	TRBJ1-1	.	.	CASSYSGQLNTEAFF	TGTGCCAGCAGTTACTCCGGACAGCTGAACACTGAAGCTTTCTTT
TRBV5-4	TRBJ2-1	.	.	CASSHPSQGGEQFF	TGTGCCAGCAGCCACCCCTCCCAAGGCGGTGAGCAGTTCTTC
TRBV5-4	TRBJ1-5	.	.	CASSPGGSSNQPQHF	TGTGCCAGCAGTCCGGGGGGTAGTAGCAATCAGCCCCAGCATTTT
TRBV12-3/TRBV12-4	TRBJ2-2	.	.	CASRQGRGGELFF	TGTGCCAGCAGGCAGGGCCGCGGCGGGGAGCTGTTTTTT
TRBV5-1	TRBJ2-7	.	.	CASSLDGQNYEQYF	TGCGCCAGCAGCTTGGATGGACAGAACTACGAGCAGTACTTC
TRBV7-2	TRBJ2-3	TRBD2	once	CASSLQSGGSTDTQYF	TGTGCCAGCAGCTTACAAAGCGGGGGTAGCACAGATACGCAGTATTTT
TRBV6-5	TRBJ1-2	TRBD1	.	CAARTGANYGYTF	TGTGCAGCCCGGACAGGGGCTAACTATGGCTACACCTTC
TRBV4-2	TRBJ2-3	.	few	CASTTQDSDTQYF	TGTGCCAGCACCACCCAGGATTCCGATACGCAGTATTTT
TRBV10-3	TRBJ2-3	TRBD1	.	CAISDRGRTDTQYF	TGTGCCATCAGTGACAGGGGGCGAACAGATACGCAGTATTTT
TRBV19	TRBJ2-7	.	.	CASSIPGAFYEQYF	TGTGCCAGTAGTATACCAGGGGCGTTCTACGAGCAGTACTTC
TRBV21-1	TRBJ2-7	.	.	CASSKGAAPGLVSYGQYF	TGTGCCAGCAGCAAAGGGGCAGCACCGGGACTAGTTTCTTACGGGCAGTACTTC
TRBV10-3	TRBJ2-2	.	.	CAISEPRGTGELFF	TGTGCCATCAGTGAGCCTCGGGGCACCGGGGAGCTGTTTTTT
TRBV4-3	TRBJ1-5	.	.	CASSQDEAQPQHF	TGCGCCAGCAGCCAAGATGAGGCCCAGCCCCAGCATTTT
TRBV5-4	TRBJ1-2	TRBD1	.	CASRDRGFYGYTF	TGTGCCAGCAGAGACAGGGGGTTCTATGGCTACACCTTC
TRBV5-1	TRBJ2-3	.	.	CASSLSTRVEGTDTQYF	TGCGCCAGCAGCTTATCGACTAGAGTAGAAGGAACAGATACGCAGTATTTT
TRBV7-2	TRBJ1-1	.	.	CASSLVGVETAIGDTEAFF	TGTGCCAGCAGCTTAGTAGGAGTTGAAACGGCCATCGGGGACACTGAAGCTTTCTTT
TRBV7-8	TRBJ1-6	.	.	CASSLVQGGSPLHF	TGTGCCAGCAGCTTAGTCCAGGGCGGCTCACCCCTCCACTTT
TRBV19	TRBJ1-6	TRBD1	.	CASSIQGADSPLHF	TGTGCCAGTAGTATACAGGGGGCGGATTCACCCCTCCACTTT
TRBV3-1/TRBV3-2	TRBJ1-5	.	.	CARRVRAPRYQPQHF	TGTGCCAGAAGGGTGCGGGCCCCCCGCTATCAGCCCCAGCATTTT
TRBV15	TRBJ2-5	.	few	CATSGTKKETQYF	TGTGCCACCAGTGGCACGAAGAAAGAGACCCAGTACTTC
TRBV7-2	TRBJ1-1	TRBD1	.	CASSAIQGSTEAFF	TGTGCCAGCAGCGCTATACAGGGGAGCACTGAAGCTTTCTTT
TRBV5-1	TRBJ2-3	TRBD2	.	CASSSLTSDSDTQYF	TGCGCCAGCAGCTCTCTGACTAGCGATTCAGATACGCAGTATTTT
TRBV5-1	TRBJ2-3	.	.	CASSVVSGANTQYF	TGCGCCAGCAGCGTAGTATCTGGGGCGAATACGCAGTATTTT
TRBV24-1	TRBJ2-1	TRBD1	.	CATSDIQGSTPQFF	TGTGCCACCAGTGACATACAGGGGTCAACCCCCCAGTTCTTC
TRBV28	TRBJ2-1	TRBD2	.	CASSGGAGVWEQFF	TGTGCCAGCAGTGGAGGGGCGGGGGTTTGGGAGCAGTTCTTC
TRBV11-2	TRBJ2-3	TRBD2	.	CASSLLVGRRTDTQYF	TGTGCCAGCAGCTTATTGGTCGGGAGGAGGACAGATACGCAGTATTTT
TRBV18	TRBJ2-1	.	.	CASSPTRSYNEQFF	TGTGCCAGCTCACCCACTAGATCCTACAATGAGCAGTTCTTC
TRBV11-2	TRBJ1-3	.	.	CATPGSGNTIYF	TGTGCCACGCCAGGCTCTGGAAACACCATATATTTT